The TCR beta chain under discussion was sequenced for a study of identical twins. TCRdb reprocessed the 5' RACE reads via MiXCR and lists one record per CDR3 protein. The sample has approximately 890,000 distinct CDR3 sequences; approximately 13% are singletons. The CDR3 spans 13 residues. Trimming pared 9 bases from V and 0 bases from J, leaving 6 bases between. The V gene's germline CDR1 is MDHEN and CDR2 SYDVKM. The study, taken as a whole, reports: Beta out-of-frame sequences displayed a weaker excess of sharing between twins. With abundant cord blood beta clonotypes, insertions were fewer; memory repertoires showed no such pattern. Conclusions were based on cross-sectional statistical analysis, without following the same donors. Models, which agreed with sharing between unrelated individuals, nonetheless underestimated the out-of-frame TCR alpha sharing seen in monozygotic twins.

There are many counts of this clonotype. Its antigen is still unknown. The same data also contributed to another study, on yellow fever vaccine responses in identical twins.

The source of this sequence is a woman between 18 and 30 years old in good health. Material: PBMCs. The gene calls are TRBV28 and TRBJ2-6; D gene unclear. The CDR3 DNA reads as TGTGCCAGTCTCAACTCTGGGGCCAACGTCCTGACTTTC. Its translation is CASLNSGANVLTF.